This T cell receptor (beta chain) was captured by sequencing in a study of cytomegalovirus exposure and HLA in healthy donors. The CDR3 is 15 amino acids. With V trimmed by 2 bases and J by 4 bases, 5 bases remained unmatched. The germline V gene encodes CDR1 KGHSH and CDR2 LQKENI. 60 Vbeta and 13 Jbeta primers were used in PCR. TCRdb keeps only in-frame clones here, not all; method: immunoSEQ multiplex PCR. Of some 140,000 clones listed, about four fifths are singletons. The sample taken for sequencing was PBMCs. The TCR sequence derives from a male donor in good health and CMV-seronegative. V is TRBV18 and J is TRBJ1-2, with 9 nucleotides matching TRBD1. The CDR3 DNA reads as TGTGCCAGCTCACCATTACAGGACAGGGGCTATGGCTACACCTTC. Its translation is CASSPLQDRGYGYTF.